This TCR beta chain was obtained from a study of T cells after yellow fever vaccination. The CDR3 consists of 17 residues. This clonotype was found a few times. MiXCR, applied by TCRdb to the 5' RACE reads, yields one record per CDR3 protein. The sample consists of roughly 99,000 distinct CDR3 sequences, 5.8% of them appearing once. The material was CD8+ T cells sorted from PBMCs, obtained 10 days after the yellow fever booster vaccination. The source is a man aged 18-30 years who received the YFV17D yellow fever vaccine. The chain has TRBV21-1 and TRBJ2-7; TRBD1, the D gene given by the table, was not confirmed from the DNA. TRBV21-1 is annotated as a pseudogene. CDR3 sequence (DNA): TGTGCCAGCAGCAAAAAAGGGTTGACAGCACCAGTTTACGAGCAGTACGTC. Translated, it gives CASSKKGLTAPVYEQYV.